The subject of this entry is one TCR beta chain. The antigen this receptor binds is unknown. Per-base qualities were not stored, and no clone one base away is much larger. Each collaborating institution followed its own protocols to collect whole blood in K2EDTA tubes. Collaborator samples were shipped for TCRbeta analysis as frozen whole blood, isolated PBMCs, or DNA extracted from either sample type. The data were taken from a study of blood T cell repertoires in COVID-19 (TCRdb year 2020). In terms of the full investigation: Collaborator samples came from the United States, Italy and Spain and covered acute and convalescent phases of COVID-19. HLA class I and class II types, where available, came from metadata supplied by the sample provider rather than from assay-based typing. The repertoires were released in a freely available public database intended as a resource for research on the immune response to SARS-CoV-2. Samples came from the ongoing ImmuneRACE study (first 160 participants) plus 1,254 subjects from 6 global collaborators. The prospective study material was composed of cDNA or gDNA derived from T cells, B-cell-depleted T cells, or PBMCs. Nearly every sample came with metadata listing a de-identified subject ID, COVID-19 status, age in years and sex. Deeply sampled blood TCRbeta repertoires from subjects exposed to, actively infected with, or recovered from COVID-19 were included in the dataset. General study outcomes and caveats: The quantity of clinical and demographic metadata differed by source and by participant and was supplied without curation.

TCRbeta CDR3 regions were amplified from genomic DNA using the immunoSEQ Assay, a bias-controlled multiplex PCR. As for the original processing: The number of nucleated cells in each sample was estimated by amplification of reference gene primers within the assay. To quantify the absolute abundance of each unique TCRbeta CDR3 rearrangement, sequence reads were collapsed and filtered. For each sample, productive Simpson clonality was calculated as the square root of Simpson's diversity index over productive rearrangements. Held by TCRdb, this immuneACCESS table contains in-frame sequences only and omits some clones. Under half of the omission traces to an unresolved V gene where checked; the cause of the rest is unknown. Clone size and the V and J calls come from that table; the DNA yielded D and trimming. The sample table contains approximately 90,000 clones; only one count was recorded for roughly nine tenths of them. The ten largest account for 8% to 10% of the sample.

Per the germline V gene, SGHTA is the CDR1 and FQGTGA is the CDR2. The CDR3 covers 13 residues, taking in both the cysteine and the phenylalanine. The only DNA kept is the CDR3, 39 bases in frame from the first base. V and J are truncated by 6 bases and 1 base respectively, leaving an intervening sequence of 9 bases. The V and J segments used are TRBV7-3 and TRBJ1-1; no D gene is confidently identified. What was sequenced was peripheral blood. The origin of this receptor is a man over 45 with acute or convalescent COVID-19. The CDR3 region: CASRSYRNTEAFF. The DNA sequence is given as TGTGCCAGCAGGAGCTACAGGAACACTGAAGCTTTCTTT.